The entry that follows covers one T cell receptor beta chain sequence. Trimming removed 5 bases from V and 2 bases from J, with 9 bases in between. Looked up from germline, CDR1 is SGHTA and CDR2 is FQGNSA. This CDR3 contains 13 residues. These data belong to a study of blood T cell repertoires in COVID-19. Study-level information: The cDNA or gDNA used as material had been derived from T cells, B-cell-depleted T cells, or PBMCs.

Among Cohort 3 donors, those recovered had two negative PCRs, clearance, or symptom resolution. Profiled with immunoSEQ multiplex PCR; TCRdb holds only in-frame clones, not every one. Of 250,000 to 350,000 clones listed, about 91% are singletons. Sequenced input: PBMCs or T cells enriched from blood (not recorded which). The chain links TRBV7-2 to TRBJ1-2; no firm D call. This receptor was obtained from a woman between 18 and 29 years old who had recovered from COVID-19. The CDR3 DNA follows: TGTGCCAGCAGCACCAACGGGAACTATGGCTACACCTTC. Amino acids: CASSTNGNYGYTF.